The next 27 T cell receptor beta chains were all read from a single sample in a study of metastatic and nonmetastatic thyroid tumors. Until they underwent thyroid surgery, no patient had received any treatment. TCRdb reanalyzed the PCR reads with MiXCR. The data show some 8,500 clones, 35% to 40% seen once. Input material: tumor tissue. The receptors were sampled from a female donor with papillary thyroid cancer or a benign thyroid nodule (not recorded which). Some clones in this sample may be carry-over from other donors' samples.

This clone counts as medium-sized. The chain couples TRBV7-6 to TRBJ2-7; D ambiguous. Between the trimmed V and J ends, which lost 6 bases and 3 bases, there was a span of 12 bases. The CDR3 has 13 amino acids. Germline V gene lookup returns CDR1 SGHVS and CDR2 FNYEAQ. Here the CDR3 reads CASSPDRGYEQYF. The DNA of the CDR3 is TGTGCCAGCAGTCCAGACCGAGGCTACGAGCAGTACTTC.

This clone qualifies as medium-sized (0.01 to 0.1%). Other DNA sequences in the same sample also yield this CDR3. The chain is built from TRBV20-1 and TRBJ2-4, with D possibly matching TRBD2 (6 bases). V lost 0 bases to trimming and J lost 8 bases, with 14 bases between them. The CDR3 runs 14 residues. The germline CDR1 and CDR2 sequences are DFQATT and SNEGSKA (reference sequence). The CDR3 DNA reads TGCAGTGCTAGAGATCGAGTGGGCGGGGACATTCAGTACTTC. Translating it yields CSARDRVGGDIQYF.

In its sample, this clone was seen once. The chain carries TRBV30 and TRBJ2-7; 11 bases agree with TRBD2. V was clipped by 6 bases and J by 6 bases; unmatched bases: 10. This CDR3 spans 14 amino acids. In germline, CDR1 is GTSNPN, CDR2 SVGIG (reference sequence). CDR3 amino acids: CACSKTSGVVEQYF. CDR3 nucleotide sequence: TGTGCCTGTAGTAAGACTAGCGGGGTGGTCGAGCAGTACTTC. The full variable domain, completed using reference TRBV30 and TRBJ2-7, is SQTIHQWPATLVQPVGSPLSLECTVEGTSNPNLYWYRQAAGRGLQLLFYSVGIGQISSEVPQNLSASRPQDRQFILSSKKLLLSDSGFYLCACSKTSGVVEQYFGPGTRLTVT.

This clone was seen only a few times. V and J are TRBV15 and TRBJ2-7; 8 nucleotides align to TRBD1. Germline V gene data show CDR1 as LNHNV and CDR2 as YYDKDF (reference sequence). The CDR3 is 15 residues long. V trimming: 0 bases; J trimming: 5 bases; junction bases outside the gene matches: 6. Here the CDR3 reads CATSRDLAGGHEQYF. For the CDR3, the DNA is TGTGCCACCAGCAGAGATCTAGCAGGGGGCCACGAGCAGTACTTC.

The chain combines TRBV7-8 with TRBJ1-2; D might be TRBD1 (5 bases). Germline CDR1 and CDR2: SGHVS and FQNEAQ. Between the trimmed V and J ends, which lost 1 base and 8 bases, there was a span of 14 bases. This CDR3 is 14 amino acids long. The CDR3 nucleotides are TGTGCCAGCAGCTTAGTAGGGGCAGGAGGAGGCTACACCTTC. Amino acid sequence: CASSLVGAGGGYTF. Full variable domain (missing parts from reference TRBV7-8 and TRBJ1-2): GAGVSQSPRYKVAKRGQDVALRCDPISGHVSLFWYQQALGQGPEFLTYFQNEAQLDKSGLPSDRFFAERPEGSVSTLKIQRTQQEDSAVYLCASSLVGAGGGYTFGSGTRLTVV.

CDR3 amino acids: CASSLRGLAGRSTGNEQFF. CDR3 nucleotides: TGTGCCAGCAGTTTAAGGGGCCTAGCGGGCCGCTCTACGGGGAATGAGCAGTTCTTC. The rearrangement links TRBV12-3 or TRBV12-4 to TRBJ2-1; 8 bases align to TRBD2. This CDR3 has 19 amino acids. Trimming took 2 bases from V and 7 from J; bases not matched to a gene: 19.

This clone is labeled medium-sized. Other DNA sequences in the sample encode the same CDR3. V gene TRBV6-1 combines with J gene TRBJ2-3, with D perhaps being TRBD1 or TRBD2 (6 bases each). V dropped 9 bases and J dropped 4 bases, with 17 bases sitting between them. CDR1 MNHNS and CDR2 SASEGT come from the germline V gene. The CDR3 extends over 14 amino acids. The CDR3 nucleotides are TGTGCCAGTGGGGGGCACGGGACCCCAGATACGCAGTATTTT. This sequence encodes CASGGHGTPDTQYF.

The table lists this clone with a few counts. DNA for the CDR3: TGCAGCGCAACGGGACAGGGTGGCGAGCAGTACTTC. Its translation: CSATGQGGEQYF. The gene calls are TRBV29-1 and TRBJ2-7; 9 nucleotides line up with TRBD1. The V gene end was trimmed by 7 bases and the J gene end by 6 bases; junction bases not matched to a gene: 7. CDR1 and CDR2 (germline): SQVTM, ANQGSEA. CDR3 size: 12 residues.

This clone was detected a few times. The rearrangement joins TRBV2 to TRBJ2-1, with TRBD2 identical over 11 bases. Germline-derived CDR1 and CDR2 are SNHLY and FYNNEI. This CDR3 is built from 15 residues. With V trimmed by 4 bases and J by 4 bases, 3 bases remained unmatched. CDR3 coding DNA: TGTGCCAGCAGTGGACTAGCGGGACTGTACAATGAGCAGTTCTTC. Amino acid sequence: CASSGLAGLYNEQFF.

V is TRBV10-2 and J is TRBJ2-1; D remains unclear. The V gene's germline CDR1 is WSHSY and CDR2 SAAADI. With 8 bases removed from V and 5 bases from J, the gap between germline ends came to 16 bases. This CDR3 is built from 14 residues. CDR3 in amino acids: CASGRVATHNEQFF. The CDR3 DNA reads as TGCGCCAGCGGAAGAGTAGCTACCCACAATGAGCAGTTCTTC.

CDR3 DNA sequence: TGCAGTGCAGCGGGAGAGCCGTACACCGGGGAGCTGTTTTTT. Its protein is CSAAGEPYTGELFF. The chain employs TRBV20-1 and TRBJ2-2; 8 nucleotides agree with TRBD2. J gave up 3 bases and V 6 bases, and 6 bases lay outside the gene matches. Germline V gene data show CDR1 as DFQATT and CDR2 as SNEGSKA (reference sequence). The CDR3 is 14 residues long.

This chain uses TRBV20-1 with TRBJ1-6, with 8 bases lining up with TRBD1. The CDR3 covers 17 residues. V lost 4 bases to trimming and J lost 6 bases; unmatched junction nucleotides: 14. Germline CDR1 is DFQATT and CDR2 is SNEGSKA (reference sequence). The CDR3 DNA is TGCAGTGCTATCGCCCAGTACTCAGGGGGCAGTAATTCACCCCTCCACTTT. Translated: CSAIAQYSGGSNSPLHF.

V and J are TRBV11-3 and TRBJ2-7, with D perhaps TRBD2 (6 bases). Trimming removed 4 bases from V and 6 bases from J, with 19 bases in between. Germline CDR1 is SGHNT and CDR2 is YENEEA. The CDR3 has 15 residues. The CDR3 DNA sequence: TGTGCCAGCAGCTACTCGGGACTGCAAGCGGGCGAGCAGTACTTC. This gives the protein CASSYSGLQAGEQYF.

V usage is TRBV7-9 and J usage is TRBJ1-4, with D possibly being TRBD1 (6 bases). Trimming took off 4 bases at V and 5 bases at J, with 20 bases between the two ends. This CDR3 has 17 amino acids. Germline CDR1 is SEHNR and CDR2 is FQNEAQ (reference sequence). This CDR3 is CASSSRTSGGPNEKLFF. The CDR3 DNA reads TGTGCCAGCAGCTCCAGGACTAGCGGGGGGCCGAATGAAAAACTGTTTTTT.

With regard to this clone: This may arise from a read error, as a much more abundant clone is one base away. J is TRBJ2-1 and V is TRBV6-1, with 12 bases that match TRBD2. The ends lost 6 bases at V and 8 bases at J; junction bases unmatched: 14. The CDR3 covers 17 residues. The germline V gene has CDR1 MNHNS and CDR2 SASEGT. The CDR3 DNA follows: TGTGCCAGCAGCCCCCCGGCTAGCGGGGGGGGCCCGGATGAGCAGTTCTTC. The encoded protein is CASSPPASGGGPDEQFF.

This chain joins TRBV6-2 or TRBV6-3 and TRBJ1-3; a possible D gene is TRBD1 (6 bases). The CDR3 loop spans 16 amino acids. The germline V and J ends were trimmed by 2 bases and 3 bases, with 14 bases remaining between them. Germline CDR1 is MNHEY and CDR2 is SVGEGT. In DNA form, the CDR3 reads TGTGCCAGCAGTTACGATCTAGGCAGGGGTGGAAACACCATATATTTT. This encodes CASSYDLGRGGNTIYF.

This clone is medium-sized (0.01 to 0.1%) in the sample. The CDR3 DNA sequence: TGCGCCAGCAGCTCCACACACACTAGCGGGGGGAAGTCCTACGAGCAGTACTTC. Translating gives CASSSTHTSGGKSYEQYF. The rearrangement links TRBV5-1 to TRBJ2-7; the match to TRBD2 covers 12 bases. Germline V gene lookup returns CDR1 SGHRS and CDR2 YFSETQ. The CDR3 runs 18 residues. J gave up 1 base and V 3 bases, and 11 bases lay outside the gene matches.

This clone is judged large. The chain recombines TRBV12-3 or TRBV12-4 with TRBJ1-2; tentative D call: TRBD1 (5 bases). The CDR3 consists of 12 residues. V lost 3 bases and J lost 6, with 8 bases in between. The CDR3 DNA reads as TGTGCCAGCAGTTTTGGGGGGAATGGCTACACCTTC. This encodes CASSFGGNGYTF.

Within the sample, this clone is medium-sized. The gene calls are TRBV20-1 and TRBJ1-6; maybe TRBD1 (6 bases). This CDR3 has 15 residues. Looked up from germline, CDR1 is DFQATT and CDR2 is SNEGSKA (reference sequence). V lost 0 bases and J 0 bases, leaving 6 bases between the germline ends. CDR3 protein: CSAREQGSYNSPLHF. CDR3 bases: TGCAGTGCTAGAGAACAGGGCTCCTATAATTCACCCCTCCACTTT.

This clone has at least ten counts. A much larger clonotype is one base distant, so this may be a read error. J is TRBJ1-2 and V is TRBV12-3 or TRBV12-4, with a possible D match to TRBD1 (5 bases). The CDR3 extends over 12 amino acids. CDR3 sequence: CANSFGGNGYTF. For the CDR3, the DNA is TGTGCCAACAGTTTTGGGGGGAATGGCTACACCTTC.

J is TRBJ2-5 and V is TRBV5-1; 8 positions agree with TRBD2. The germline V gene has CDR1 SGHRS and CDR2 YFSETQ. The V and J ends lost 9 bases and 2 bases, in that order; junction bases with no gene match: 12. CDR3 length: 15 amino acids. CDR3 DNA: TGCGCCACCGCTACTAGCGGTCCTGCACAAGAGACCCAGTACTTC. Translated: CATATSGPAQETQYF.

The table lists this clone with a few counts. The chain employs TRBV29-1 and TRBJ2-2; TRBD2 matches at 7 bases. This CDR3 comprises 16 residues. Trimming removed 7 bases from V and 0 bases from J; junction bases left unmatched: 11. CDR1 SQVTM and CDR2 ANQGSEA come from the germline V gene. CDR3 nucleotides: TGCAGCGCACGAGGGCGGGGGAGAACGAACACCGGGGAGCTGTTTTTT. Translating it yields CSARGRGRTNTGELFF.

This clone showed up many times. The gene calls are TRBV11-3 and TRBJ2-2; 11 bases are a match to TRBD2. This CDR3 comprises 16 residues. CDR1 SGHNT and CDR2 YENEEA come from the germline V gene. The V segment lost 4 bases and the J segment 7 bases; nucleotides outside the gene matches: 8. CDR3 region: CASSSLAGGRVGELFF. The CDR3 bases are TGTGCCAGCAGCTCCTTAGCGGGGGGGCGTGTCGGGGAGCTGTTTTTT.

The chain employs TRBV6-1 and TRBJ1-2; D not certain. V was cut by 6 bases and J by 8 bases, with 22 bases left in between. From germline, CDR1 is MNHNS and CDR2 SASEGT. This CDR3 has 15 residues. The CDR3 nucleotides read TGTGCCAGCAGCCCACTCCCCCCTCCCTCTCCGGGCTACACCTTC. Its translation is CASSPLPPPSPGYTF.

The rearrangement joins TRBV6-1 to TRBJ2-7; possibly TRBD1 for D (5 bases). V shed 0 bases and J shed 3 bases, with 12 bases lying between them. The CDR3 is 15 residues long. Germline assignment: CDR1 MNHNS and CDR2 SASEGT. CDR3 in amino acids: CASSEALGVFYEQYF. CDR3 DNA: TGTGCCAGCAGTGAAGCGTTAGGGGTTTTCTACGAGCAGTACTTC.

As concerns this clone: At one end, the junction sequence differs from germline, possibly due to a read error. This rearrangement joins TRBV28 to TRBJ1-2; D is ambiguous. The CDR3 extends over 11 amino acids. Germline V lookup: CDR1 MDHEN, CDR2 SYDVKM. CDR3 loop: CASQIEDRPAF. The CDR3 region has the DNA TGTGCCAGTCAAATCGAGGACCGGCCCGCCTTC.

The V and J genes are TRBV4-1 and TRBJ2-7; 10 bases map to TRBD2. This CDR3 is built from 15 residues. V shed 2 bases, J shed 7 bases, and the junction held 8 bases outside the gene matches. The germline CDR1 and CDR2 sequences are MGHRA and YSYEKL. The CDR3 sequence is CASSQWTSGDREQYF. CDR3 coding DNA: TGCGCCAGCAGCCAATGGACTAGCGGCGATAGGGAGCAGTACTTC.